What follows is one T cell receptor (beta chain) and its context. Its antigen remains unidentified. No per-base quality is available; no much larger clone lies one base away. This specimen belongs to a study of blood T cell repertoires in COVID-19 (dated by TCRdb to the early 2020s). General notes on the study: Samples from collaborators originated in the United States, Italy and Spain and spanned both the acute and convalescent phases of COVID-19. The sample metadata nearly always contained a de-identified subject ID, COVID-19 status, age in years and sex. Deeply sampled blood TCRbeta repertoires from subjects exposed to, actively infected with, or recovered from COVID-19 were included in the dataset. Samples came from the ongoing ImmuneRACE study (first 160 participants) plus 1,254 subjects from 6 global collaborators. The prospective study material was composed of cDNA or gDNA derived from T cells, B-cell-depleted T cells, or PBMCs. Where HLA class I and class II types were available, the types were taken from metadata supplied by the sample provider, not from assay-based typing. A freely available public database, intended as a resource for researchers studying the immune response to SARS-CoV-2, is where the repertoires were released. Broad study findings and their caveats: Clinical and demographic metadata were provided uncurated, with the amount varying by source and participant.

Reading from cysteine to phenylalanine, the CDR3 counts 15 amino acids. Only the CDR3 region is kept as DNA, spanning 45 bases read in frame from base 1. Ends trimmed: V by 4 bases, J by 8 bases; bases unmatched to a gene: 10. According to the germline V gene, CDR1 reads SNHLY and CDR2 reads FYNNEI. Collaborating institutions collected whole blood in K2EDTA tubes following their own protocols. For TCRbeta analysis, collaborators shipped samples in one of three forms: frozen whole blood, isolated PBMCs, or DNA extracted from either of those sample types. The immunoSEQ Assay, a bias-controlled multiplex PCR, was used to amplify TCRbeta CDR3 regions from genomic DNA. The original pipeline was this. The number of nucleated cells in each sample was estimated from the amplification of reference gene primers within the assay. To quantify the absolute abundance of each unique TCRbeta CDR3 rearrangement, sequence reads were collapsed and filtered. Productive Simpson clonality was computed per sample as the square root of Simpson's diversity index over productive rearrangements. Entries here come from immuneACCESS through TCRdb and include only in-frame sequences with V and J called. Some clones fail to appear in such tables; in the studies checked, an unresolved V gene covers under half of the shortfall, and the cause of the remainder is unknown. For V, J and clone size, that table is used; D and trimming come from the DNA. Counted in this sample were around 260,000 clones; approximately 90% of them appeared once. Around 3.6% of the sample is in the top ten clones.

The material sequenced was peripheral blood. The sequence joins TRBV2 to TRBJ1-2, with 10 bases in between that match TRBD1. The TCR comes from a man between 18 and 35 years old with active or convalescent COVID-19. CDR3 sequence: CASSGLGQGKGGYTF. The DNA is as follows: TGTGCCAGCAGTGGGTTGGGACAGGGGAAAGGAGGCTACACCTTC. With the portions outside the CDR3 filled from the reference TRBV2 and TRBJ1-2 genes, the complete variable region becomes EPEVTQTPSHQVTQMGQEVILRCVPISNHLYFYWYRQILGQKVEFLVSFYNNEISEKSEIFDDQFSVERPDGSNFTLKIRSTKLEDSAMYFCASSGLGQGKGGYTFGSGTRLTVV.